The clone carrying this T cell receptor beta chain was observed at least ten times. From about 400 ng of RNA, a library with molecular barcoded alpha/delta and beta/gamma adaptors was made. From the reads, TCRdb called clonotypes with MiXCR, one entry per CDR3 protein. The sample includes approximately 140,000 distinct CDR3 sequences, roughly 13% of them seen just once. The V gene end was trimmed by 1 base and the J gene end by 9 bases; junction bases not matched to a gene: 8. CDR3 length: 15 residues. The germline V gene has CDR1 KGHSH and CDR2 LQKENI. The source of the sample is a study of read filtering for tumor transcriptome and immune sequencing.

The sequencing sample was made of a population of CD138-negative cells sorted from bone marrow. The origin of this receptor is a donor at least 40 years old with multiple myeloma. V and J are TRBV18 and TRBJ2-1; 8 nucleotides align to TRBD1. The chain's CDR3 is CASSPRDRGVFEQFF. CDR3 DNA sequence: TGTGCCAGCTCACCACGAGACAGGGGTGTTTTTGAGCAGTTCTTC.